Included here is one T cell receptor beta chain sequence, with context. Amplified regions were TCR beta CDR3 sequences from RNA transcripts. Initially, a first-round RT-PCR of the TCR CDR3 employed the HTBI primer set. TCRdb fed the multiplex PCR reads into MiXCR, producing one record per CDR3 protein. The table lists more than 300,000 distinct CDR3 sequences, around 20% of them singletons. This sample is drawn from a study of T cells in Graves' hyperthyroidism and ophthalmopathy. CDR3 length: 17 residues. Germline-derived CDR1 and CDR2 are LGHNA and YNFKEQ. The ends were cut back, 0 bases at V and 2 bases at J, with 13 bases in the middle.

The V gene is TRBV4-2, the J gene TRBJ2-2; weak D call: TRBD2 (6 bases). The sample taken for sequencing was blood. This receptor was taken from a man younger than 35 with Graves' ophthalmopathy. In nucleotides, the CDR3 is TGTGCCAGCAGCCAAGAGCCCAGGACTACTAACACCGGGGAGCTGTTTTTT. Translated: CASSQEPRTTNTGELFF.